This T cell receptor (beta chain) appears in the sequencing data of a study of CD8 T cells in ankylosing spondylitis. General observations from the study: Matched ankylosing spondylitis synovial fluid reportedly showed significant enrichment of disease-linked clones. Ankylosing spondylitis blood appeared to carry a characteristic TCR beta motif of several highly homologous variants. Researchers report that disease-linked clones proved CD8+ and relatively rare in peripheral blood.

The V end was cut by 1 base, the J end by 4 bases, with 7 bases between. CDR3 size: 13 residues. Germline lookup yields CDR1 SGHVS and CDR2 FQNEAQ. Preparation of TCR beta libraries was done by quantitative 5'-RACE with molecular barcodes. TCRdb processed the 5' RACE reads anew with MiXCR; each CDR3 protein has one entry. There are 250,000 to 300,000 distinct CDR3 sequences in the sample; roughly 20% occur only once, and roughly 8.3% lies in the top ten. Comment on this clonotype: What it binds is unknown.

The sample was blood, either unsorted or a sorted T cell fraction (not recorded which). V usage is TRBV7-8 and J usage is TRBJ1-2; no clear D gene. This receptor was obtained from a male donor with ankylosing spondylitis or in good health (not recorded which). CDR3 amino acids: CASSLGVGYGYTF. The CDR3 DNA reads TGTGCCAGCAGCTTAGGAGTCGGCTATGGCTACACCTTC. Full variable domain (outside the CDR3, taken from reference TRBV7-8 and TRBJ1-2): GAGVSQSPRYKVAKRGQDVALRCDPISGHVSLFWYQQALGQGPEFLTYFQNEAQLDKSGLPSDRFFAERPEGSVSTLKIQRTQQEDSAVYLCASSLGVGYGYTFGSGTRLTVV.